The 10 T cell receptor beta chains listed next were all sequenced from one sample in a study of PD-L1 blockade in urothelial cancer. TCRdb's copy holds only in-frame clones and misses some; the assay was immunoSEQ multiplex PCR. Of 55,000 to 85,000 clones in the sample, about 89% were seen once. Sequenced here: PBMCs, sampled around atezolizumab (anti-PD-L1) treatment. Receptors originate from a man in his fifties or sixties with urothelial cancer.

This chain connects TRBV19 to TRBJ2-1; TRBD2 matches at 9 bases. Trimming at V came to 10 bases and at J to 6 bases, leaving 13 bases not matched to a gene. There are 15 residues in the CDR3. CDR1 LNHDA and CDR2 SQIVND come from the germline V gene (reference sequence). CDR3 sequence reads: CAISAGTSLANEQFF. Here the CDR3 DNA reads TGTGCCATCTCGGCCGGGACTAGCTTGGCCAATGAGCAGTTCTTC.

V usage is TRBV30 and J usage is TRBJ1-1; possible D gene TRBD1, 5 bases. CDR1 GTSNPN and CDR2 SVGIG come from the germline V gene (reference sequence). The ends were cut back, 4 bases at V and 6 bases at J, with 21 bases in the middle. The length of the CDR3 is 15 residues. In nucleotides, the CDR3 is TGTGCCTGGATTGGACACCCAGGTCTGGGCGCTGAAGCTTTCTTT. This sequence encodes CAWIGHPGLGAEAFF. Full variable domain (rest looked up from reference TRBV30 and TRBJ1-1): SQTIHQWPATLVQPVGSPLSLECTVEGTSNPNLYWYRQAAGRGLQLLFYSVGIGQISSEVPQNLSASRPQDRQFILSSKKLLLSDSGFYLCAWIGHPGLGAEAFFGQGTRLTVV.

The chain links TRBV6-1 to TRBJ2-2, with 7 bases matching TRBD1. Germline V gene data show CDR1 as MNHNS and CDR2 as SASEGT. The ends lost 6 bases at V and 3 bases at J; junction bases unmatched: 7. This CDR3 contains 15 residues. The CDR3 region has the DNA TGTGCCAGCAGAGTCCGGGACAGTTACACCGGGGAGCTGTTTTTT. Translating it yields CASRVRDSYTGELFF.

The chain carries TRBV9 and TRBJ2-7, with 13 bases lining up with TRBD2. The CDR3 runs to 18 residues. V lost 0 bases, J lost 3 bases, and 9 bases stayed unmatched. Germline loops: CDR1 SGDLS, CDR2 YYNGEE. CDR3 loop: CASSVATGGTSGVYEQYF. The DNA of the CDR3 is TGTGCCAGCAGCGTAGCTACGGGGGGGACTAGCGGGGTCTACGAGCAGTACTTC.

The chain combines TRBV11-3 with TRBJ2-2; weak D call: TRBD2 (5 bases). CDR3 length equals 14 residues. Germline V gives CDR1 SGHNT, CDR2 YENEEA. V lost 3 bases to trimming and J lost 7 bases, with 12 bases between them. The CDR3 sequence: CASSLGSASGELFF. The CDR3 DNA follows: TGTGCCAGCAGCTTGGGGAGCGCTAGCGGGGAGCTGTTTTTT.

The chain has TRBV11-2 and TRBJ1-1, with D unresolved. Germline CDR1 reads SGHAT; CDR2 reads FQNNGV. Trimming pared 4 bases from V and 5 bases from J, leaving 8 bases between. The CDR3 contains 12 residues. The CDR3 reads CASSSLGTEAFF. The CDR3 region has the DNA TGTGCCAGCAGCTCCCTAGGAACTGAAGCTTTCTTT.

V and J are TRBV28 and TRBJ2-3; tentatively, D is TRBD2 (5 bases). Germline V gene data show CDR1 as MDHEN and CDR2 as SYDVKM. The germline V and J ends were trimmed by 10 bases and 0 bases, with 23 bases remaining between them. The CDR3 covers 17 residues. The DNA of the CDR3 is TGTGCCACCAAGAGGTCCCCGACTATAACTAGCACAGATACGCAGTATTTT. It is translated as CATKRSPTITSTDTQYF.

The genes are TRBV6-6 and TRBJ2-7; TRBD1 aligns across 7 bases. The CDR3 has 16 residues. With V trimmed by 0 bases and J by 0 bases, 5 bases remained unmatched. The germline V gene encodes CDR1 MNHNY and CDR2 SVGAGI (reference sequence). As DNA, the CDR3 is TGTGCCAGCAGTTACTCCCGGGACAGCCCCTCCTACGAGCAGTACTTC. Translated: CASSYSRDSPSYEQYF.

The V and J genes are TRBV28 and TRBJ2-7; maybe TRBD1 (5 bases). Trimming shortened V by 5 bases and J by 0 bases, and 17 bases separated the two germline ends. CDR1 and CDR2 from the germline V gene are MDHEN and SYDVKM. The length of the CDR3 is 16 residues. The CDR3 DNA is TGTGCCAGCAGTCCCCCAGGGATACTGGCCTCCTACGAGCAGTACTTC. This encodes CASSPPGILASYEQYF.

The CDR3 nucleotides read TGTGCCAGCAGCTTGTTATCTGCGGATACGCAGTATTTT. Translating it yields CASSLLSADTQYF. The chain employs TRBV5-5 and TRBJ2-3; no clear D gene. Trimming took off 1 base at V and 6 bases at J, with 9 bases between the two ends. From germline, CDR1 is SGHKS and CDR2 YYEKEE (reference sequence). The CDR3 runs 13 residues. The entire variable domain, with the rest obtained from reference TRBV5-5 and TRBJ2-3, is as follows: DAGVTQSPTHLIKTRGQQVTLRCSPISGHKSVSWYQQVLGQGPQFIFQYYEKEERGRGNFPDRFSARQFPNYSSELNVNALLLGDSALYLCASSLLSADTQYFGPGTRLTVL.